This T cell receptor beta chain originates from a study of cytomegalovirus exposure and HLA in healthy donors. V lost 3 bases, J lost 1 base, and 13 bases lay in between. CDR3 length: 15 residues. Germline V CDR1 and CDR2: LNHDA, SQIVND (reference sequence). The PCR contained 60 Vbeta and 13 Jbeta primers. Per the authors' pipeline: In a later analysis, around 87 million unique TCR beta chains included roughly 11 million shared by two or more donors. The data were produced by immunoSEQ multiplex PCR, yet TCRdb's version contains in-frame clones alone and is incomplete. That table gives V, J and clone size, and the DNA gave D and trimming. Of around 200,000 clones listed, less than 90% were seen once; the top ten hold roughly 0.32%. Remarks on this clone: Its antigen is still unknown.

Study conclusions and caveats: According to the study, 180 or so TCR beta chains were cytomegalovirus-associated.

This receptor was taken from a woman aged 25 to 39 in good health and CMV-seronegative. Specimen: PBMCs. The chain combines TRBV19 with TRBJ2-7; no firm D call. CDR3 nucleotide sequence: TGTGCCAGTAGTATGTCCCAGACTGGTTCCTACGAGCAGTACTTC. This encodes CASSMSQTGSYEQYF.